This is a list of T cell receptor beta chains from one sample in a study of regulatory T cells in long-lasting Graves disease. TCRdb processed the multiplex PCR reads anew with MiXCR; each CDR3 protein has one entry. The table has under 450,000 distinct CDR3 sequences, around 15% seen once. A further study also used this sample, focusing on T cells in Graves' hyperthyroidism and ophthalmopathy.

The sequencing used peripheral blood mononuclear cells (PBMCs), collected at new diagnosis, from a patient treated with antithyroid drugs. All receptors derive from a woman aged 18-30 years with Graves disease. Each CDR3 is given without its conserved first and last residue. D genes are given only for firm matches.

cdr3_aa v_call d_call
ASSPSDSDTRELF TRBV25-1 .
ASSISAPRQGSKVTQY TRBV19 .
ASSPYDRVNSPLH TRBV5-1 TRBD1
ASSWATGPTF TRBV7-9 .
ASSYSTALNGYT TRBV6-5 .
SVDTGWDTGELF TRBV29-1 .
AISESKAGNEQF TRBV10-3 .
ASKKADKYGYT TRBV28 .
AISERGNTDTQY TRBV10-3 .
ASSSNGGSTDTQY TRBV9 .
SARATQAWSGELF TRBV20-1 .
GSGVHNEQF TRBV29-1 .
ASSTSEVAEAF TRBV7-6 .
ASSFPPPGGADSLGETQY TRBV12-3/TRBV12-4 .
SVAAGTGGADTQY TRBV29-1 TRBD1
ASSLMGTGVQEQY TRBV27 TRBD1
ASSEGPRGSPLH TRBV2 .
AISEGQPDTQY TRBV10-3 .
ASGAIGGGNQPQH TRBV2 .
ASSLAGSAEQY TRBV7-9 .
ASSFTGSAEAF TRBV7-6 .
SAEAGGPDTQY TRBV20-1 .
ARSGREEKLF TRBV30 .
ASSPPGSYEQY TRBV18 .
ASKGTAVYGNTIY TRBV6-2/TRBV6-3 TRBD1
AWSTGVGGYT TRBV30 TRBD1
ASRLLAGGINEQF TRBV7-8 TRBD2
ASSSGTGVEKLF TRBV5-5 TRBD1
ASSSPTGNYGYT TRBV28 TRBD1
AISESGQGLNQPQH TRBV10-3 TRBD1
ASSQDPLWNPTPNTEAF TRBV4-1 .
ASSPRSSLAGVIDTQY TRBV9 TRBD2
SARDPAPRDEKLF TRBV20-1 .
ASGQGGGGSTDTQY TRBV28 TRBD2
SARDQTKNEQF TRBV20-1 .
ASSLDMLNEQF TRBV11-2 .
ASSQTTGGLGGYNEQF TRBV12-3/TRBV12-4 TRBD1
ASSHPRQGDYGYT TRBV14 .
AWSEGSGELF TRBV30 .
SARRVAENEQF TRBV20-1 .
ASSGDIAKNIQY TRBV7-9 .
SARSPRDRLPRAQY TRBV20-1 .
ASSLQGFVDSSEAF TRBV5-1 .
ASSPPSGRSTYEQY TRBV7-3 TRBD2
ASSSWTGRPSSEQY TRBV11-2 TRBD1
ASSLYEEQY TRBV12-3/TRBV12-4 .
ASSLASRETPY TRBV5-5 .
ASSVGEVHTEAF TRBV9 .
ASSVYYSNQPQH TRBV12-3/TRBV12-4 .
ASSLRTVGTGELF TRBV3-1 .
ASSAFLGSTEAF TRBV11-2 .